In this sample, the clone carrying this TCR beta chain turned up once. The V gene lost 1 base and the J gene lost 8 bases, with 5 bases spanning the gap. Germline V gene lookup returns CDR1 LNHNV and CDR2 YYDKDF (reference sequence). The CDR3 is 12 amino acids. PCR primers comprised 60 Vbeta and 13 Jbeta primers. Clones were read by immunoSEQ multiplex PCR, and TCRdb kept only the in-frame ones, dropping some. The sample includes about 62,000 clones, more than 70% of them seen just once. This entry belongs to a study of cytomegalovirus exposure and HLA in healthy donors. The wider study: Unique TCR beta sequences numbering approximately 120 million came from around 180 million T cells in an earlier analysis.

The specimen was PBMCs. This clonotype was sampled from a man younger than 35 in good health and CMV-seronegative. The gene calls are TRBV15 and TRBJ1-4; D gene ambiguous. The CDR3 DNA reads TGTGCCACCAGCAGAGGGAGCGAAAAACTGTTTTTT. This translates into CATSRGSEKLFF.